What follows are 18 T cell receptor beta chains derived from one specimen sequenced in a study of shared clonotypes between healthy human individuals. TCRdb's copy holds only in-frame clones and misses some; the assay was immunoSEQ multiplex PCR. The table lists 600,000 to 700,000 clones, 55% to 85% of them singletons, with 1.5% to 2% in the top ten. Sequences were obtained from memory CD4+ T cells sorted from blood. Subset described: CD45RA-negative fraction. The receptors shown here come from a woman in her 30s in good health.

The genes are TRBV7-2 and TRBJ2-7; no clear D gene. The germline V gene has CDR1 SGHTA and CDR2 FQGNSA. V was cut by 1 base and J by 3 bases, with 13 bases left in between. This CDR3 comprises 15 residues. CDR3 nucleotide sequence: TGTGCCAGCAGCTTAGGGGTGGCGTCAGTCTACGAGCAGTACTTC. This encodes CASSLGVASVYEQYF.

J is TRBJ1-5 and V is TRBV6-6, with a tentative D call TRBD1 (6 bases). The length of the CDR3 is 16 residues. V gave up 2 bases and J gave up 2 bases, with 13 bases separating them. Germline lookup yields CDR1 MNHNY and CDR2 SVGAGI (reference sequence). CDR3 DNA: TGTGCCAGCAGTTACCGGGGGCAAGGGGGCAATCAGCCCCAGCATTTT. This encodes CASSYRGQGGNQPQHF.

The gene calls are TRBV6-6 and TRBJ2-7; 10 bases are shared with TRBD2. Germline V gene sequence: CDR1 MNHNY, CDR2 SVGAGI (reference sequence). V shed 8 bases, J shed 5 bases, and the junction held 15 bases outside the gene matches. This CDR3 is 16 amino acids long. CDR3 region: CASGPGLAGAKNEQYF. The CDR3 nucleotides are TGTGCCAGCGGCCCCGGGCTAGCGGGAGCCAAAAACGAGCAGTACTTC.

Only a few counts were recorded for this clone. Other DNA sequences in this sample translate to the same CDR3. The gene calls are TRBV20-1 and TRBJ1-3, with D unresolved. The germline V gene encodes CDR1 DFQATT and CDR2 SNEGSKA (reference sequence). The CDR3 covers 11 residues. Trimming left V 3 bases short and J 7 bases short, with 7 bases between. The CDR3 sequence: CSARTRNTIYF. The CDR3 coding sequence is TGCAGTGCTAGGACACGGAACACCATATATTTT.

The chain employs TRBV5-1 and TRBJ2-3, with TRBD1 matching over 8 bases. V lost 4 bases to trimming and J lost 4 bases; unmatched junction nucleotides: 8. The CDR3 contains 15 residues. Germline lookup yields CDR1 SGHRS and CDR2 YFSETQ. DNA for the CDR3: TGCGCCAGCAGCCCGACAGGGGCGAGGGCAGATACGCAGTATTTT. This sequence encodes CASSPTGARADTQYF.

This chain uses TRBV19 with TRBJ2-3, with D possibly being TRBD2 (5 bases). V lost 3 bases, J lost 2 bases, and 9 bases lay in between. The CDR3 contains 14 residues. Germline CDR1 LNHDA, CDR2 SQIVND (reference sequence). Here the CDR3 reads CASSIGLYTDTQYF. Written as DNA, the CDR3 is TGTGCCAGTAGTATTGGACTCTACACAGATACGCAGTATTTT.

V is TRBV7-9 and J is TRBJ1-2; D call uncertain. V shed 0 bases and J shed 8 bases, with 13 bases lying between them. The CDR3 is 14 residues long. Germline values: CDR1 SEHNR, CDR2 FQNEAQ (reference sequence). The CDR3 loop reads CASSLALQGGGYTF. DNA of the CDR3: TGTGCCAGCAGCTTAGCCCTCCAAGGAGGAGGCTACACCTTC.

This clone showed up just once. CDR3 region: CASRGDRGGTGELFF. CDR3 nucleotides: TGTGCCAGCAGGGGGGACAGGGGTGGAACCGGGGAGCTGTTTTTT. V and J are TRBV2 and TRBJ2-2, with 10 nucleotides matching TRBD1. CDR3 length: 15 residues. Germline lookup yields CDR1 SNHLY and CDR2 FYNNEI. Trimming took 6 bases from V and 5 from J; bases not matched to a gene: 6. Combining the CDR3 with reference TRBV2 and TRBJ2-2 gives the whole variable domain EPEVTQTPSHQVTQMGQEVILRCVPISNHLYFYWYRQILGQKVEFLVSFYNNEISEKSEIFDDQFSVERPDGSNFTLKIRSTKLEDSAMYFCASRGDRGGTGELFFGEGSRLTVL.

The CDR3 DNA reads as TGTGCCAGCAGTTTCATCCCGGGACAGGGGGGGACTAGTCCTACCTACGAGCAGTACTTC. This sequence encodes CASSFIPGQGGTSPTYEQYF. The chain uses TRBV27 and TRBJ2-7; 11 bases are shared with TRBD1. There are 20 residues in the CDR3. Trimming cost V 3 bases and J 2 bases; bases outside gene matches: 18. Germline CDR1 MNHEY, CDR2 SMNVEV (reference sequence).

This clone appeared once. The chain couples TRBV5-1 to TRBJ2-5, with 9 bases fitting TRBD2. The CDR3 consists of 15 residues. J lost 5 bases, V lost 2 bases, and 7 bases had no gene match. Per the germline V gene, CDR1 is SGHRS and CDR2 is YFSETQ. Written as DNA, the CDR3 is TGCGCCAGCAGCTTTCGCGGGAGGGCCGGGGAGACCCAGTACTTC. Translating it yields CASSFRGRAGETQYF.

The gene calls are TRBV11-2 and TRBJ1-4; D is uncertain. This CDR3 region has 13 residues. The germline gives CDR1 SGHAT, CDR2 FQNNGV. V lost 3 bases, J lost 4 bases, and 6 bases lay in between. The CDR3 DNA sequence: TGTGCCAGCAGCTTCGGAAATAATGAAAAACTGTTTTTT. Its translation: CASSFGNNEKLFF.

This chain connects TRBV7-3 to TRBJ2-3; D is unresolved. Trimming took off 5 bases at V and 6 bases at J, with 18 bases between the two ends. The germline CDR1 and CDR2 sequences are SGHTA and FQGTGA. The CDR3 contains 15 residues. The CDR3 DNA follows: TGTGCCAGCAGCCGCCGGACGTCTAGAACCGATACGCAGTATTTT. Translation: CASSRRTSRTDTQYF. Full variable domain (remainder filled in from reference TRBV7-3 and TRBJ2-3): GAGVSQTPSNKVTEKGKYVELRCDPISGHTALYWYRQSLGQGPEFLIYFQGTGAADDSGLPNDRFFAVRPEGSVSTLKIQRTERGDSAVYLCASSRRTSRTDTQYFGPGTRLTVL.

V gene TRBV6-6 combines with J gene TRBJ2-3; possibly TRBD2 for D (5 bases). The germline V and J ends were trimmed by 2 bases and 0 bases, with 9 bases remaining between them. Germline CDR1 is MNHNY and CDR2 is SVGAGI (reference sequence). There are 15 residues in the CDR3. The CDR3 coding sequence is TGTGCCAGCAGTTACAGGCGGACTAGCACAGATACGCAGTATTTT. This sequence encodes CASSYRRTSTDTQYF.

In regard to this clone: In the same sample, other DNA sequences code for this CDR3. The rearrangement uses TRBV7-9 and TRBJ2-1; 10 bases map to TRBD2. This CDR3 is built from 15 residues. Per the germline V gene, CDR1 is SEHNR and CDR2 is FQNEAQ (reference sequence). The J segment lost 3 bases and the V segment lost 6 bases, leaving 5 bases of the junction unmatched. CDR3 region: CASSPRTSGYNEQFF. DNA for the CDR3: TGTGCCAGCAGTCCACGGACTAGCGGCTACAATGAGCAGTTCTTC.

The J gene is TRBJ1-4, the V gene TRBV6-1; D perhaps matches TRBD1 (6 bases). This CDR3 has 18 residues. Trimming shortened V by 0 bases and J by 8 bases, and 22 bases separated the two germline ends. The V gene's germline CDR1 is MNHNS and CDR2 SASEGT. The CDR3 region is CASSEAGQRPLGYEKLFF. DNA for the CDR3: TGTGCCAGCAGTGAAGCCGGACAGAGGCCCCTCGGGTACGAAAAACTGTTTTTT.

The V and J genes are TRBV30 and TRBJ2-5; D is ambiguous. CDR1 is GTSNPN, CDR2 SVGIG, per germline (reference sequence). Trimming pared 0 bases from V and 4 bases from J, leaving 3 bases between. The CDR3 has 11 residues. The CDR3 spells CAWSVIETQYF. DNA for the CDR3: TGTGCCTGGAGTGTAATAGAGACCCAGTACTTC.

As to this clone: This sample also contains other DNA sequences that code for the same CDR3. The CDR3 DNA sequence: TGTGCCAGTAGTATCCGCGGGAGCACAGATACGCAGTATTTT. As protein: CASSIRGSTDTQYF. The chain couples TRBV19 to TRBJ2-3; D may be TRBD2 (5 bases). The CDR3 contains 14 residues. V was clipped by 3 bases and J by 0 bases, with 7 bases between them. Germline values: CDR1 LNHDA, CDR2 SQIVND (reference sequence). Full variable domain (rest looked up from reference TRBV19 and TRBJ2-3): DGGITQSPKYLFRKEGQNVTLSCEQNLNHDAMYWYRQDPGQGLRLIYYSQIVNDFQKGDIAEGYSVSREKKESFPLTVTSAQKNPTAFYLCASSIRGSTDTQYFGPGTRLTVL.

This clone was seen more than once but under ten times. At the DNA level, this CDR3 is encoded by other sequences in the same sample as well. CDR3 in amino acids: CASSSRQTSGNTIYF. The CDR3 DNA sequence: TGTGCCAGCAGTTCCCGACAAACTTCTGGAAACACCATATATTTT. This rearrangement joins TRBV27 to TRBJ1-3; D is unclear. This CDR3 contains 15 residues. V was trimmed by 4 bases and J by 1 base, leaving 11 bases between them. Germline assignment: CDR1 MNHEY and CDR2 SMNVEV (reference sequence).